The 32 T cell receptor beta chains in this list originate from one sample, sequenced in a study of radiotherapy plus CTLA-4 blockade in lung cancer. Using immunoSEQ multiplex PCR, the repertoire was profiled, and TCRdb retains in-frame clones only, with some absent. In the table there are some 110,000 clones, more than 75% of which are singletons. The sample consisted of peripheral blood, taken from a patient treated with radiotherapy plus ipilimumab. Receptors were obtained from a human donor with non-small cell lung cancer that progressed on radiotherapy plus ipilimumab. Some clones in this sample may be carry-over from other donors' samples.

In DNA form, the CDR3 reads TGTGCCAGCAGCTTCCGACAGGACCGGGGGAAGACCCAGTACTTC. Protein: CASSFRQDRGKTQYF. This chain uses TRBV7-8 with TRBJ2-5; D assignment may be TRBD1 or TRBD2 (6 bases each). Germline CDR1 SGHVS, CDR2 FQNEAQ. V lost 3 bases and J lost 6, with 17 bases in between. This CDR3 is 15 amino acids long.

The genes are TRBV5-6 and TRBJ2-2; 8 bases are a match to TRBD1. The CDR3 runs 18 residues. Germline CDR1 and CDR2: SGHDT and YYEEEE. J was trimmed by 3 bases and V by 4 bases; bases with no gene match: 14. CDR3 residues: CASSPLPLGQGDTGELFF. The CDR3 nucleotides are TGTGCCAGCAGCCCACTCCCGCTAGGACAGGGTGACACCGGGGAGCTGTTTTTT.

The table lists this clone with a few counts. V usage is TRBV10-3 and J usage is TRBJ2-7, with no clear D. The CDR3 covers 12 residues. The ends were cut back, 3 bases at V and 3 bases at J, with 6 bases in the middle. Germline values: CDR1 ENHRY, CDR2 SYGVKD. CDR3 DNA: TGTGCCATCAGTGACAACATCTACGAGCAGTACTTC. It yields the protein CAISDNIYEQYF.

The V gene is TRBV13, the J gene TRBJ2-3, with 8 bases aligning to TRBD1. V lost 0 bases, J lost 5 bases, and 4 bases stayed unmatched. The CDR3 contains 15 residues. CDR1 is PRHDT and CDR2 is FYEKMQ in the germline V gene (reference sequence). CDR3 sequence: CASSLGGQVGDTQYF. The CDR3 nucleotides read TGTGCCAGCAGCTTAGGGGGACAGGTTGGAGATACGCAGTATTTT. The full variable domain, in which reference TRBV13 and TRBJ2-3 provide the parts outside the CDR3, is AAGVIQSPRHLIKEKRETATLKCYPIPRHDTVYWYQQGPGQDPQFLISFYEKMQSDKGSIPDRFSAQQFSDYHSELNMSSLELGDSALYFCASSLGGQVGDTQYFGPGTRLTVL.

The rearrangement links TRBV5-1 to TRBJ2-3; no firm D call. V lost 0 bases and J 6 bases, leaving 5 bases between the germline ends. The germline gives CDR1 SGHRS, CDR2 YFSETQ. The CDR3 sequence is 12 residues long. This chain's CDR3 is CASSLEWDTQYF. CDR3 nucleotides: TGCGCCAGCAGCTTGGAGTGGGATACGCAGTATTTT.

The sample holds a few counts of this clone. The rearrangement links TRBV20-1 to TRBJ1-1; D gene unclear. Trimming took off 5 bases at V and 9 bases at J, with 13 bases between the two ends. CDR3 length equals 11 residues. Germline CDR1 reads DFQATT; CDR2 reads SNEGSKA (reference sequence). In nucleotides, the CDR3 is TGCAGTGCTGCAGAAATCCCCCAAGCTTTCTTT. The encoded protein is CSAAEIPQAFF.

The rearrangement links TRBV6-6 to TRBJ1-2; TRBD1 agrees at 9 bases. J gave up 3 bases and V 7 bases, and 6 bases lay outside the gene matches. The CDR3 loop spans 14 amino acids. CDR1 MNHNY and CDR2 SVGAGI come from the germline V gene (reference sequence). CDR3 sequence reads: CASTRTGADYGYTF. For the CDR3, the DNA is TGTGCCAGCACCCGGACAGGGGCTGACTATGGCTACACCTTC.

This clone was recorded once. The chain's CDR3 is CASSIGGNAYGYTF. The CDR3 nucleotides are TGTGCCAGTAGTATAGGGGGAAACGCCTATGGCTACACCTTC. The gene calls are TRBV19 and TRBJ1-2; D remains unclear. V lost 1 base and J lost 4, with 10 bases in between. CDR1 LNHDA and CDR2 SQIVND come from the germline V gene (reference sequence). This CDR3 comprises 14 residues.

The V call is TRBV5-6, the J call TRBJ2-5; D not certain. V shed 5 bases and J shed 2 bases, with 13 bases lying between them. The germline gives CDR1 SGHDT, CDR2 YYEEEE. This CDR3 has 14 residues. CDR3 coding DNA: TGTGCCAGCAGTCTATCCGGGCGGCAAGAGACCCAGTACTTC. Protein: CASSLSGRQETQYF.

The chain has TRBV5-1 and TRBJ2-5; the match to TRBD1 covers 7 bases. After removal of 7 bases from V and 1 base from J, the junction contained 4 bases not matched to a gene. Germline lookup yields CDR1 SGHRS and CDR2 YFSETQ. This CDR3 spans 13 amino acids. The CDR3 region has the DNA TGCGCCAGCGTCAGGACAGGCCAAGAGACCCAGTACTTC. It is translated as CASVRTGQETQYF.

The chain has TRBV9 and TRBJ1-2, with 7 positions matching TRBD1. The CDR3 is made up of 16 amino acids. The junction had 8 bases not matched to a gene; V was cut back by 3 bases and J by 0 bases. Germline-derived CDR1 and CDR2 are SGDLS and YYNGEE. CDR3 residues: CASSDLGQVANYGYTF. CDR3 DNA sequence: TGTGCCAGCAGCGACCTCGGACAGGTAGCTAACTATGGCTACACCTTC. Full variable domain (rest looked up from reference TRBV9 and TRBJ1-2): DSGVTQTPKHLITATGQRVTLRCSPRSGDLSVYWYQQSLDQGLQFLIQYYNGEERAKGNILERFSAQQFPDLHSELNLSSLELGDSALYFCASSDLGQVANYGYTFGSGTRLTVV.

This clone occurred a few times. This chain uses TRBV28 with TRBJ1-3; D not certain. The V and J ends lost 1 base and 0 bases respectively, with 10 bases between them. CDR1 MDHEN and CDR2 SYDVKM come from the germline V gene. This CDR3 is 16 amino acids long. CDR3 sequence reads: CASSLSGTHSGNTIYF. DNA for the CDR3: TGTGCCAGCAGTTTATCGGGCACACACTCTGGAAACACCATATATTTT. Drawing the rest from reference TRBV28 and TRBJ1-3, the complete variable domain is DVKVTQSSRYLVKRTGEKVFLECVQDMDHENMFWYRQDPGLGLRLIYFSYDVKMKEKGDIPEGYSVSREKKERFSLILESASTNQTSMYLCASSLSGTHSGNTIYFGEGSWLTVV.

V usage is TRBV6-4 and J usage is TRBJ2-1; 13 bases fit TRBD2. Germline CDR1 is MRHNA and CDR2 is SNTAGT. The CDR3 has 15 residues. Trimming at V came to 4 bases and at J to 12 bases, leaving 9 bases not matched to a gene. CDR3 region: CASSARTSGGIRQFF. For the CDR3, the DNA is TGTGCCAGCAGTGCCCGGACTAGCGGGGGCATTAGGCAGTTCTTC.

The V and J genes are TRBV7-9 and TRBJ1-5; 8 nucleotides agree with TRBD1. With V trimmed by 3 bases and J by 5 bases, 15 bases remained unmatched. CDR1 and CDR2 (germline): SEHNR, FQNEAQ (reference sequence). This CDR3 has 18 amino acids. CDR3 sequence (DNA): TGTGCCAGCAGCTTCCACGACAGGGGAGCCCTCTTTTATCAGCCCCAGCATTTT. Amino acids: CASSFHDRGALFYQPQHF. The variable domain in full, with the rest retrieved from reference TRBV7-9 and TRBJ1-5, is DTGVSQNPRHKITKRGQNVTFRCDPISEHNRLYWYRQTLGQGPEFLTYFQNEAQLEKSRLLSDRFSAERPKGSFSTLEIQRTEQGDSAMYLCASSFHDRGALFYQPQHFGDGTRLSIL.

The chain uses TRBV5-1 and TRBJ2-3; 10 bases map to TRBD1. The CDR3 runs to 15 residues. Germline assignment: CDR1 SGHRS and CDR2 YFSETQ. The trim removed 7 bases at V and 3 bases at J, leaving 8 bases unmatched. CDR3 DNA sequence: TGCGCCAGCCACGACAGGGGGCCAGCAACAGATACGCAGTATTTT. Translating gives CASHDRGPATDTQYF.

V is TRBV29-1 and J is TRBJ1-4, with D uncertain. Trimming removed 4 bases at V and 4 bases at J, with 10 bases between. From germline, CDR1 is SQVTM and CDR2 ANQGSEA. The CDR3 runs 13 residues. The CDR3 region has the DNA TGCAGCGTTGGCCGGGGAATTAATGAAAAACTGTTTTTT. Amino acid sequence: CSVGRGINEKLFF.

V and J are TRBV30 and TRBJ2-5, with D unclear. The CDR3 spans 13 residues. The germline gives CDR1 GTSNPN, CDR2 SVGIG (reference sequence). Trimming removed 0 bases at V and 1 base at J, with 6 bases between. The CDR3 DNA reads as TGTGCCTGGAGTGTATTACTCCAAGAGACCCAGTACTTC. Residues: CAWSVLLQETQYF.

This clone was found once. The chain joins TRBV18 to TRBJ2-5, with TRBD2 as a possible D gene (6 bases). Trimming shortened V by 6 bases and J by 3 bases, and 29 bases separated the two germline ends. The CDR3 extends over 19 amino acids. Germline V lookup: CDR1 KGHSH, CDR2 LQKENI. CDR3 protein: CASSPRVQRVPLTKETQYF. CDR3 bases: TGTGCCAGCTCCCCCAGGGTCCAGCGGGTCCCGTTAACGAAAGAGACCCAGTACTTC. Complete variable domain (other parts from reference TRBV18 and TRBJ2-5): NAGVMQNPRHLVRRRGQEARLRCSPMKGHSHVYWYRQLPEEGLKFMVYLQKENIIDESGMPKERFSAEFPKEGPSILRIQQVVRGDSAAYFCASSPRVQRVPLTKETQYFGPGTRLLVL.

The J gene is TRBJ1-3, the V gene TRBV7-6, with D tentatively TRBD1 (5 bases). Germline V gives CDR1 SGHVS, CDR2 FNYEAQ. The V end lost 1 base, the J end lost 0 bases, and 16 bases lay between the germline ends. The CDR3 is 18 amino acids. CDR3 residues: CASSLVPDIPVSGNTIYF. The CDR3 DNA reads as TGTGCCAGCAGCTTAGTTCCGGACATTCCCGTCTCTGGAAACACCATATATTTT. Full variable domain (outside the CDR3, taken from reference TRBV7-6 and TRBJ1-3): GAGVSQSPRYKVTKRGQDVALRCDPISGHVSLYWYRQALGQGPEFLTYFNYEAQQDKSGLPNDRFSAERPEGSISTLTIQRTEQRDSAMYRCASSLVPDIPVSGNTIYFGEGSWLTVV.

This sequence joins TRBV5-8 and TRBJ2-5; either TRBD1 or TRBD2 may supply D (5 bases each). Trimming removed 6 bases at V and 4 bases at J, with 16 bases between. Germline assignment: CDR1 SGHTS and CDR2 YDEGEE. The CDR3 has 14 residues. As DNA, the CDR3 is TGTGCCAGCACCCATCCTGGGGGTACAGAGACCCAGTACTTC. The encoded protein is CASTHPGGTETQYF.

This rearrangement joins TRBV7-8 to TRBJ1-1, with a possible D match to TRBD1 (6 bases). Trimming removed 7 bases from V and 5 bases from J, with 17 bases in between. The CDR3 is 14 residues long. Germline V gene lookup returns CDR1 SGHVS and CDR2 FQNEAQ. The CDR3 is CASTLEQGGTEAFF. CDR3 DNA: TGTGCCAGCACCCTGGAACAGGGAGGTACTGAAGCTTTCTTT.

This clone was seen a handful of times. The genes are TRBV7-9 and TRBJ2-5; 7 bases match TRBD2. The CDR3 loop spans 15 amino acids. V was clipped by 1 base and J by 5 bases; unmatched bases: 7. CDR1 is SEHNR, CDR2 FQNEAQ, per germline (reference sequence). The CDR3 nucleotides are TGTGCCAGCAGCTTAGGTGGCGGGGGTATCGAGACCCAGTACTTC. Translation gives CASSLGGGGIETQYF.

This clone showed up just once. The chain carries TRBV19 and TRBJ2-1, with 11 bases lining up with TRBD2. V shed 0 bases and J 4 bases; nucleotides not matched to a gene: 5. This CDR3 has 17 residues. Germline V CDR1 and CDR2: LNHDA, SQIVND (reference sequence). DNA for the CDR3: TGTGCCAGTAGTATAGACCCAAGACTAGCGGGGTACAATGAGCAGTTCTTC. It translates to CASSIDPRLAGYNEQFF.

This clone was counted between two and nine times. The CDR3 is CASSQDTGVGNTIYF. In DNA, the CDR3 is TGCGCCAGCAGCCAAGATACAGGGGTCGGAAACACCATATATTTT. This chain connects TRBV4-3 to TRBJ1-3; 7 bases line up with TRBD1. V lost 0 bases to trimming and J lost 4 bases; unmatched junction nucleotides: 3. The CDR3 is made up of 15 amino acids. Germline CDR1 reads LGHNA; CDR2 reads YSLEER.

CDR3 residues: CASSPYYGREGYGYTF. CDR3 nucleotides: TGTGCCAGCTCACCATACTATGGCAGGGAAGGTTATGGCTACACCTTC. The rearrangement uses TRBV18 and TRBJ1-2, with D tentatively TRBD1 (5 bases). From germline, CDR1 is KGHSH and CDR2 LQKENI. Deletions cut 2 bases from V and 5 bases from J, with 18 bases between. CDR3 length: 16 amino acids.

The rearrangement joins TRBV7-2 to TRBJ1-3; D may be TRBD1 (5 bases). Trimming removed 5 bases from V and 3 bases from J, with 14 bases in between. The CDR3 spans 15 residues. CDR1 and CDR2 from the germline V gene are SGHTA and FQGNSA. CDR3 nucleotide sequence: TGTGCCAGCAGCGAATTGGGGGGGAGTGGAAACACCATATATTTT. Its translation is CASSELGGSGNTIYF.

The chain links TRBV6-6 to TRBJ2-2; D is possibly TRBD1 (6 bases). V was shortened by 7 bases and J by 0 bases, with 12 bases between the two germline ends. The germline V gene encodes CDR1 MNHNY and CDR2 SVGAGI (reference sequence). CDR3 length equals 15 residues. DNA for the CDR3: TGTGCCAGCACCCGGACAGTGACGAACACCGGGGAGCTGTTTTTT. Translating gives CASTRTVTNTGELFF.

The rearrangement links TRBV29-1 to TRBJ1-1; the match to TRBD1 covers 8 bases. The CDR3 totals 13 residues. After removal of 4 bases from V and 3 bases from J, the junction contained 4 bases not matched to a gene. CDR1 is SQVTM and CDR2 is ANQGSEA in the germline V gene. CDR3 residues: CSVAGGSDTEAFF. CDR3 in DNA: TGCAGCGTTGCAGGGGGCTCGGACACTGAAGCTTTCTTT.

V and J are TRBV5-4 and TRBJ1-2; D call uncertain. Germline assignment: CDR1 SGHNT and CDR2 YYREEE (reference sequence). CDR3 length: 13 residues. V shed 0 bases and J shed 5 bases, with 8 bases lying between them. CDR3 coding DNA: TGTGCCAGCAGCTTGGTGCATAAATATGGCTACACCTTC. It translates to CASSLVHKYGYTF.

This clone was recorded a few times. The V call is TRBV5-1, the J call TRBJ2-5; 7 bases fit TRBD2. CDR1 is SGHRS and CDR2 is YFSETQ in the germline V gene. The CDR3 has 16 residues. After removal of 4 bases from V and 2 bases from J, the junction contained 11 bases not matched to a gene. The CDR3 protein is CASSLTLSGGQETQYF. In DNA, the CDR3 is TGCGCCAGCAGCCTTACCCTTTCGGGGGGTCAAGAGACCCAGTACTTC.

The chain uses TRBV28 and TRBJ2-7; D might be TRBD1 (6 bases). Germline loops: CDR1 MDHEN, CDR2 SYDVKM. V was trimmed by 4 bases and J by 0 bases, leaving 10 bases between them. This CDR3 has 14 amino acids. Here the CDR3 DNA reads TGTGCCAGCAGTTCAGGACAGTTCTCCTACGAGCAGTACTTC. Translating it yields CASSSGQFSYEQYF.

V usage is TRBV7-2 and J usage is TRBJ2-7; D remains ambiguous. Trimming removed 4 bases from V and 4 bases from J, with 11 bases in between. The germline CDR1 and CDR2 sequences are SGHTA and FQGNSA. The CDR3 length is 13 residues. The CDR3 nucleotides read TGTGCCAGCAGCTCCAGACACTCATACGAGCAGTACTTC. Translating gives CASSSRHSYEQYF.